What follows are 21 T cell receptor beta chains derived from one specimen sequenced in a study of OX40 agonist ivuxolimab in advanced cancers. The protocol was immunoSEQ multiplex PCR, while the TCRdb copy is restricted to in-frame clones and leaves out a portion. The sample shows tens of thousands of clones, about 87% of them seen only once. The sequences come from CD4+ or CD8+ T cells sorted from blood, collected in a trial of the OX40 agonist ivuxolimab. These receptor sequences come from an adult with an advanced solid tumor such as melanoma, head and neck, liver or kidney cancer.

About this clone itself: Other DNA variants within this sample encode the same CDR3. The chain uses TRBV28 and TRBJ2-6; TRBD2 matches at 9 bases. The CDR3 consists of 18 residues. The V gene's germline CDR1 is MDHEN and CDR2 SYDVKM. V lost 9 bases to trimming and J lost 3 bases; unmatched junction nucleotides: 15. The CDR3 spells CASCPAGLAGYGANVLTF. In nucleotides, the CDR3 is TGTGCCAGTTGCCCCGCGGGGCTAGCGGGATATGGGGCCAACGTCCTGACTTTC.

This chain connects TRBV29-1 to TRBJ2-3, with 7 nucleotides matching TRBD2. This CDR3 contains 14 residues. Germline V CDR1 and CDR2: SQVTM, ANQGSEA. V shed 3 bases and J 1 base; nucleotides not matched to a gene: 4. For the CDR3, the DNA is TGCAGCGTTGAGGCTGGGAGGGGCACAGATACGCAGTATTTT. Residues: CSVEAGRGTDTQYF.

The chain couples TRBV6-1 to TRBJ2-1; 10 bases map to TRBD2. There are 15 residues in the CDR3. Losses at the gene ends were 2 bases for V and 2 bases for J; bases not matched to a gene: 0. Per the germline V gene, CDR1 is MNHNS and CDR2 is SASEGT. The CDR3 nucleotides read TGTGCCAGCAGTGAACTAGCGGGAGCCTACAATGAGCAGTTCTTC. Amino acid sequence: CASSELAGAYNEQFF.

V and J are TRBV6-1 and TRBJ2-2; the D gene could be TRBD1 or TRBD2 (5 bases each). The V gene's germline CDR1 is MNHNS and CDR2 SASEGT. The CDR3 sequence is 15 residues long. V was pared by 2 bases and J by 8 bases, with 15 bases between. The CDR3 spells CASSETSEGRGELFF. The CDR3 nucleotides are TGTGCCAGCAGTGAAACCTCAGAGGGGCGAGGGGAGCTGTTTTTT.

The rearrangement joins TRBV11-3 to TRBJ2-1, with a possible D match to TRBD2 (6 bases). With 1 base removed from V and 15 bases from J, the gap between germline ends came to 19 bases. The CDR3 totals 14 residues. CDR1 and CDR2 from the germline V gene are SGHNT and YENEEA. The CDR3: CASSLGSAGVPPFF. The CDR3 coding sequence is TGTGCCAGCAGCTTAGGCTCAGCGGGCGTGCCCCCGTTCTTC.

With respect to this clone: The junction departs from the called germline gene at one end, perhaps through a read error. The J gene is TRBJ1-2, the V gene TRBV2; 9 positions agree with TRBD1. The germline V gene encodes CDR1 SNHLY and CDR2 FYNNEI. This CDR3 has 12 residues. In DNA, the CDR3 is TGTGCCAGCAGTAACCGGGACAGGGAGTCCCTCTTC. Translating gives CASSNRDRESLF.

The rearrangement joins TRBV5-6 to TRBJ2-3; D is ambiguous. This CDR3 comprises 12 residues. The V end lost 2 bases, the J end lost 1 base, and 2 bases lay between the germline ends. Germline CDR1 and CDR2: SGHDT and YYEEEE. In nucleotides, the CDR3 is TGTGCCAGCAGCTTTGGCACAGATACGCAGTATTTT. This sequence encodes CASSFGTDTQYF.

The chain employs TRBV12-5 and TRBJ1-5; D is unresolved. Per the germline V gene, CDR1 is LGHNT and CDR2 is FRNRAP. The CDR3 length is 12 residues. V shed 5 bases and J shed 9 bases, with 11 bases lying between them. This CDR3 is CASGTPQGPQHF. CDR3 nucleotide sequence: TGTGCTAGTGGTACCCCCCAAGGGCCCCAGCATTTT. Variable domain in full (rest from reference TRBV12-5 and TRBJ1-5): DARVTQTPRHKVTEMGQEVTMRCQPILGHNTVFWYRQTMMQGLELLAYFRNRAPLDDSGMPKDRFSAEMPDATLATLKIQPSEPRDSAVYFCASGTPQGPQHFGDGTRLSIL.

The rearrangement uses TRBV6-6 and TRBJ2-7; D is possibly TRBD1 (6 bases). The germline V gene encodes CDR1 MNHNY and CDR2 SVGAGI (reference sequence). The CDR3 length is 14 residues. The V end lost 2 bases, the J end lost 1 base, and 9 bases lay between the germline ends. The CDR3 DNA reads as TGTGCCAGCAGTTACGAGGGGGTATCCTACGAGCAGTACTTC. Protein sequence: CASSYEGVSYEQYF.

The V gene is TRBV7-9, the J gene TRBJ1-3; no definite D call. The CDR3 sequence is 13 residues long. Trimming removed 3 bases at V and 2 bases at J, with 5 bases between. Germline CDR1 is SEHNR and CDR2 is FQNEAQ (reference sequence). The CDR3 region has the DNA TGTGCCAGCAGCTTTGGGGCTGGAAACACCATATATTTT. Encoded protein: CASSFGAGNTIYF.

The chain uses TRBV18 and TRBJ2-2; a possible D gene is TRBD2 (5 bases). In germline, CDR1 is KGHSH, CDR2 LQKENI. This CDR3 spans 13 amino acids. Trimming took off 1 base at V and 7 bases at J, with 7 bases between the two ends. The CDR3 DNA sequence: TGTGCCAGCTCACCACGGGGAGACGGGGAGCTGTTTTTT. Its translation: CASSPRGDGELFF.

Here the CDR3 reads CASSLDSTYEQYF. In nucleotides, the CDR3 is TGTGCCAGTAGTCTGGACAGCACCTACGAGCAGTACTTC. The V call is TRBV19, the J call TRBJ2-7, with a possible D match to TRBD1 (6 bases). The CDR3 extends over 13 amino acids. V was pared by 5 bases and J by 2 bases, with 10 bases between. Germline CDR1 is LNHDA and CDR2 is SQIVND (reference sequence).

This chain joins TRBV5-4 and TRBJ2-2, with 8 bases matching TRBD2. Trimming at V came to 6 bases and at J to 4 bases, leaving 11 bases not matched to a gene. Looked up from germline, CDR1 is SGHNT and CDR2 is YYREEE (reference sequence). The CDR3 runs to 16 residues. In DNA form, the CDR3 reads TGTGCCAGCACCCGGGGGGGACGGCCTGGCACCGGGGAGCTGTTTTTT. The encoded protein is CASTRGGRPGTGELFF.

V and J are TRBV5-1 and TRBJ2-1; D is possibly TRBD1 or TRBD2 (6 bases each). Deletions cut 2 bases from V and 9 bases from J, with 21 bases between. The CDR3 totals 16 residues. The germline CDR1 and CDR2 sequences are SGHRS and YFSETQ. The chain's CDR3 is CASSLIPKGGRSEQFF. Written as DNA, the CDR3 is TGCGCCAGCAGCTTAATCCCTAAAGGGGGGAGGAGTGAGCAGTTCTTC.

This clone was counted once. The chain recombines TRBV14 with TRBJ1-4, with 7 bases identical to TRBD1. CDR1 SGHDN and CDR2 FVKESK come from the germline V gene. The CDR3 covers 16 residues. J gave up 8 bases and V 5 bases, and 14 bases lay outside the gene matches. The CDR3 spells CASSSTGASRREKLFF. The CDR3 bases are TGTGCCAGCAGCTCTACAGGGGCCTCCAGAAGGGAAAAACTGTTTTTT.

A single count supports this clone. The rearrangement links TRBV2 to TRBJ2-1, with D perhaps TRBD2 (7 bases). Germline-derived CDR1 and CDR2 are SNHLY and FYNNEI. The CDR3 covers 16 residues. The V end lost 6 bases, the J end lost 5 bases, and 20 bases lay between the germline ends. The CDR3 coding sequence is TGTGCCAGCAGGAGGGGGGCTAGCGGATCTCACAATGAGCAGTTCTTC. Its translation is CASRRGASGSHNEQFF.

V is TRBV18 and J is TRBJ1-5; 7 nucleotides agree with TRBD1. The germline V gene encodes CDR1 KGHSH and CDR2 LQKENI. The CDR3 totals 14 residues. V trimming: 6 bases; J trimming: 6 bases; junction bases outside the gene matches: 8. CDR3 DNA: TGTGCCAGCTCCCGGACAGGAAGGGGTCAGCCCCAGCATTTT. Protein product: CASSRTGRGQPQHF.

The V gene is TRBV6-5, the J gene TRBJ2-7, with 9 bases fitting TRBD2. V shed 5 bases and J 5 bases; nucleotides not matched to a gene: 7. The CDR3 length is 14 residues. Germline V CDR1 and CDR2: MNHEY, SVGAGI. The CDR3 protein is CASSQTGLANEQYF. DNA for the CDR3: TGTGCCAGCAGTCAAACGGGACTAGCCAACGAGCAGTACTTC.

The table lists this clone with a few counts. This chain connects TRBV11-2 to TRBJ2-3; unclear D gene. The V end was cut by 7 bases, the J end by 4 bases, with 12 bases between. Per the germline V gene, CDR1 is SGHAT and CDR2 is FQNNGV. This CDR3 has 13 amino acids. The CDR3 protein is CASNDGSADTQYF. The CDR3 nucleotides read TGTGCCAGCAATGACGGGTCCGCAGATACGCAGTATTTT. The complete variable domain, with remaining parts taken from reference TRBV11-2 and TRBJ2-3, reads EAGVAQSPRYKIIEKRQSVAFWCNPISGHATLYWYQQILGQGPKLLIQFQNNGVVDDSQLPKDRFSAERLKGVDSTLKIQPAKLEDSAVYLCASNDGSADTQYFGPGTRLTVL.

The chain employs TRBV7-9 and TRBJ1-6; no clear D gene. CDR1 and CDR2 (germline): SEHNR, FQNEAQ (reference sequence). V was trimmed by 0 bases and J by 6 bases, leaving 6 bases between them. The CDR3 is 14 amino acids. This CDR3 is CASSLAGFNSPLHF. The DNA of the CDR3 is TGTGCCAGCAGCTTAGCCGGTTTTAATTCACCCCTCCACTTT.

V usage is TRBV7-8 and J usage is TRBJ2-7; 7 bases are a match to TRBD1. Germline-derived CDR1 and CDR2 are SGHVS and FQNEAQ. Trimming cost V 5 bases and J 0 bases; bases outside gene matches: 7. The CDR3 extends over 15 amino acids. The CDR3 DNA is TGTGCCAGCAGCCCCGACAGGGAAAGCTCCTACGAGCAGTACTTC. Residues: CASSPDRESSYEQYF.